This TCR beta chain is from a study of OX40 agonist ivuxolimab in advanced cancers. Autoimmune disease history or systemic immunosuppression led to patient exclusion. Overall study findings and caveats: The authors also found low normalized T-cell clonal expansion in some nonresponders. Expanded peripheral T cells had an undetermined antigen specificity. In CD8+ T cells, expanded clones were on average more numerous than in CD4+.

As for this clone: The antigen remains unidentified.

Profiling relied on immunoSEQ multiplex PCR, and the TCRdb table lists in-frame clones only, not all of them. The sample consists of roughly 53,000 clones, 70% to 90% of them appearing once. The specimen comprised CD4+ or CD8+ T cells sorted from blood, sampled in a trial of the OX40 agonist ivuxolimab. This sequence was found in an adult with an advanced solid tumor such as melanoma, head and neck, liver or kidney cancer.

The CDR3 here is CASSQLTGTGIDTQYF. The DNA of the CDR3 is TGCGCCAGCAGCCAACTCACCGGGACAGGGATAGATACGCAGTATTTT. The gene calls are TRBV4-1 and TRBJ2-3; TRBD1 aligns across 9 bases. Unmatched junction bases numbered 8, after V lost 2 bases and J lost 5 bases. This CDR3 is built from 16 residues. Germline lookup yields CDR1 MGHRA and CDR2 YSYEKL.